This is a list of T cell receptor beta chains from one sample in a study of high-grade serous ovarian cancer treatment subgroups. Sequencing was performed with immunoSEQ multiplex PCR; in TCRdb, only in-frame clones are kept and a portion is missing. The sample lists 990 or so clones; 82% were seen once. Sequenced: tumor tissue. The receptor set was obtained from a human donor with high-grade serous ovarian cancer. Both conserved end residues are part of each CDR3. A D gene is named only where the DNA matches it firmly. Clone size is given for some rows only: seen once, a few or many times, or a class if the clone is expanded.

j_call	clone_size	v_call	d_call	cdr3_nt	cdr3_aa
TRBJ2-4	NA	TRBV7-2	NA	TGTGCCAGCAGCTTAGGGGACATTGCTTCCAGGGCCAAAAACATTCAGTACTTC	CASSLGDIASRAKNIQYF
TRBJ1-6	NA	TRBV7-2	NA	TGTGCCAGCAGCTTAAAGTCCGTTCCACCCCTCCACTTT	CASSLKSVPPLHF
TRBJ2-2	NA	TRBV25-1	NA	TGTGCCAGCAGTGTACTTCCGGACAGCGGTCTGTTTTTT	CASSVLPDSGLFF
TRBJ1-2	NA	TRBV29-1	NA	TGCAGCGTTGAATTGGGGTCTGGCTACACCTTC	CSVELGSGYTF
TRBJ2-5	NA	TRBV29-1	TRBD2	TGCAGCGTCGCCGGGACTAGCGGGAGGGAAGAGACCCAGTACTTC	CSVAGTSGREETQYF
TRBJ2-5	NA	TRBV19	NA	TGTGCCAGTAGTCAGGATTTCACCCAGTACTTC	CASSQDFTQYF
TRBJ2-2	once	TRBV4-3	NA	TGCGCCAGCAGCCAAGGACAGGCGAACACCGGGGAGCTGTTTTTT	CASSQGQANTGELFF
TRBJ1-1	NA	TRBV29-1	NA	TGCAGCGTGACACTCAGGGAGGCCATGAACACTGAAGCTTTCTTT	CSVTLREAMNTEAFF
TRBJ2-5	NA	TRBV6-5	NA	TGTGCCAGCAGTTACAACCTCCACACAGAGACCCAGTACTTC	CASSYNLHTETQYF
TRBJ2-3	NA	TRBV6-1	TRBD2	TGTGCCAGCAGCCCGAGCGGGGGGGTCACAGATACGCAGTATTTT	CASSPSGGVTDTQYF
TRBJ1-4	NA	TRBV19	NA	TGTGCCAGTAAGCGGGGACTTCTTAATGAAAAACTGTTTTTT	CASKRGLLNEKLFF
TRBJ1-2	NA	TRBV6-5	TRBD1	TGTGCCAGCAGTTATGACAGGGTCCCTAACTATGGCTACACCTTC	CASSYDRVPNYGYTF
TRBJ1-1	NA	TRBV19	TRBD1	TGTGCCAGTAGTCCCAACGGACAGGTGGCGAACACTGAAGCTTTCTTT	CASSPNGQVANTEAFF
TRBJ2-7	NA	TRBV27	TRBD2	TGTGCCAGCAGTTTTCAGGGGACTAGCACCTACGAGCAGTACTTC	CASSFQGTSTYEQYF
TRBJ2-7	NA	TRBV21-1	NA	TGTGCCAGCAGCAAGGGTCATTGGACTAGCTCCTACGAGCAGTACTTC	CASSKGHWTSSYEQYF
TRBJ2-7	NA	TRBV28	TRBD1	TGTGCCAGCAGTAAAGACAGGGGCACGGGGGATGAGCAGTACTTC	CASSKDRGTGDEQYF
TRBJ2-3	NA	TRBV6-1	NA	TGTGCCAGCAGTGACGCGCTAGCTGGGGCAGATACGCAGTATTTT	CASSDALAGADTQYF
TRBJ2-7	NA	TRBV15	NA	TGTGCCACCAGCAGAGATCATAGTCTCCTAGCCTACGAGCAGTACTTC	CATSRDHSLLAYEQYF
TRBJ2-3	few	TRBV29-1	NA	TGCAGCGTTGGTGCGCTCGACACAGATACGCAGTATTTT	CSVGALDTDTQYF
TRBJ2-2	NA	TRBV9	NA	TGTGCCAGCAGCGTTGCGGTGACCGGGGAGCTGTTTTTT	CASSVAVTGELFF
TRBJ1-1	NA	TRBV29-1	TRBD1	TGCAGCGCCTTGACAGGGCTGAACACTGAAGCTTTCTTT	CSALTGLNTEAFF
TRBJ1-1	NA	TRBV5-6	TRBD1	TGTGCCAGCAGCTTTTACAGGGGCGCTGAAGCTTTCTTT	CASSFYRGAEAFF
TRBJ2-1	NA	TRBV6-1	TRBD2	TGTGCCAGCAGTGAAGAAGGGACTAGGCACTACAATGAGCAGTTCTTC	CASSEEGTRHYNEQFF
TRBJ2-1	NA	TRBV2	NA	TGTGCCAGCGGGGCCTCCGACTACAATGAGCAGTTCTTC	CASGASDYNEQFF